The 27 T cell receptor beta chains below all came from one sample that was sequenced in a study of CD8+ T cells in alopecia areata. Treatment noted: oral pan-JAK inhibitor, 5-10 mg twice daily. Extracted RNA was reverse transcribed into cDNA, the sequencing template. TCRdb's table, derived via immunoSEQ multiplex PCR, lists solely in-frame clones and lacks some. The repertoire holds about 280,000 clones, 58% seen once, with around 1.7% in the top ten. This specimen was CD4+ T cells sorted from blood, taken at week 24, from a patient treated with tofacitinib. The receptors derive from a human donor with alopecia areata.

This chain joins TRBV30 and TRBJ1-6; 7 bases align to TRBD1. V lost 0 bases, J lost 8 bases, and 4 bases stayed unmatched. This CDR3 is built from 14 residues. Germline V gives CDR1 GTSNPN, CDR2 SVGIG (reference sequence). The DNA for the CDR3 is TGTGCCTGGAGTGTAGGACAGGCAGATTCACCCCTCCACTTT. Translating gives CAWSVGQADSPLHF.

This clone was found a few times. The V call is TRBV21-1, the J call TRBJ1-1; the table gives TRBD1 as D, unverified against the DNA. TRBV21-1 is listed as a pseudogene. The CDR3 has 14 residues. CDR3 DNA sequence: TGTGCCAGCAGCGATTGGGCACTGAACACTGAAGCTTTCTTT. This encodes CASSDWALNTEAFF.

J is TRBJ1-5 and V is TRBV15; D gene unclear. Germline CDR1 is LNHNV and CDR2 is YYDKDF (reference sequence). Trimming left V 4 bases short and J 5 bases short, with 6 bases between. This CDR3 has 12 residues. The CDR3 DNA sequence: TGTGCCACCAGCAAATGGGATCAGCCCCAGCATTTT. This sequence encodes CATSKWDQPQHF.

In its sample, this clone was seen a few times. DNA of the CDR3: TGTGCCAGCAGCTTAGACAGGGGACGGTATGGCTACACCTTC. Its protein is CASSLDRGRYGYTF. The chain uses TRBV7-2 and TRBJ1-2; 7 bases fit TRBD1. Germline V gene lookup returns CDR1 SGHTA and CDR2 FQGNSA. The J segment lost 5 bases and the V segment lost 1 base, leaving 4 bases of the junction unmatched. The CDR3 contains 14 residues.

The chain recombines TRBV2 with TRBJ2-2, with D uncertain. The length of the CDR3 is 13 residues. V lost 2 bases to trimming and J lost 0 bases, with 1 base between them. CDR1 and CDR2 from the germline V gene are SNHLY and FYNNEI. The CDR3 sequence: CASSESNTGELFF. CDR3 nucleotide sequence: TGTGCCAGCAGTGAATCGAACACCGGGGAGCTGTTTTTT.

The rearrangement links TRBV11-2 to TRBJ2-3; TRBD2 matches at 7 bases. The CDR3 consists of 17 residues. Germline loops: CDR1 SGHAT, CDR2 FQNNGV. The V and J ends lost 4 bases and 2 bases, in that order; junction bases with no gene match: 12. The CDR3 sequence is CASSSQVGDYLTDTQYF. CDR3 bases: TGTGCCAGCAGCTCCCAAGTCGGGGACTACCTCACAGATACGCAGTATTTT. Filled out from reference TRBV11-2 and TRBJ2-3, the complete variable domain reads EAGVAQSPRYKIIEKRQSVAFWCNPISGHATLYWYQQILGQGPKLLIQFQNNGVVDDSQLPKDRFSAERLKGVDSTLKIQPAKLEDSAVYLCASSSQVGDYLTDTQYFGPGTRLTVL.

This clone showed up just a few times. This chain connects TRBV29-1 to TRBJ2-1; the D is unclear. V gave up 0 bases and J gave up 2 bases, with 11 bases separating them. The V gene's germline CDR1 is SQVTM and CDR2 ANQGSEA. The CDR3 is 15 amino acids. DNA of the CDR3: TGCAGCGTTGAAGATCTTAGACCGCCCTACAATGAGCAGTTCTTC. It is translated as CSVEDLRPPYNEQFF.

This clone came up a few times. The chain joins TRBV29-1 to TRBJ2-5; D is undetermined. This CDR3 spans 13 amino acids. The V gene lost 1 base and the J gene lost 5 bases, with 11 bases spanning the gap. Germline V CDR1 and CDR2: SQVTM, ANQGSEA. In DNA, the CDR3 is TGCAGCGTTGAAGTTCTAGGATCGGAGACCCAGTACTTC. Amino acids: CSVEVLGSETQYF.

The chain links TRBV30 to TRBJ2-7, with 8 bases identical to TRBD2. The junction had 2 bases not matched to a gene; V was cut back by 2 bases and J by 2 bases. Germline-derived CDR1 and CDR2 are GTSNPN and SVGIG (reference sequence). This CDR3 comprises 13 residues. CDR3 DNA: TGTGCCTGGAGTTCTAGCGGGCCCTACGAGCAGTACTTC. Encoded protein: CAWSSSGPYEQYF.

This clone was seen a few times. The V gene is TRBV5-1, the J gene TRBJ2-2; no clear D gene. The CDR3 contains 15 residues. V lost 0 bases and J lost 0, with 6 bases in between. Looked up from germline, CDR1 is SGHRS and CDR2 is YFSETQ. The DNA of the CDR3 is TGCGCCAGCAGCTTGGGGATCGCGAACACCGGGGAGCTGTTTTTT. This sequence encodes CASSLGIANTGELFF.

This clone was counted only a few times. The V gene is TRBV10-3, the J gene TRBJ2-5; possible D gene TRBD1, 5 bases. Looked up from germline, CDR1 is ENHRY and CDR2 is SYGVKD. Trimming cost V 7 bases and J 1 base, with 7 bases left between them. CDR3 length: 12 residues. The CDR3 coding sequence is TGTGCCATCAAAACAGGCCAAGAGACCCAGTACTTC. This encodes CAIKTGQETQYF.

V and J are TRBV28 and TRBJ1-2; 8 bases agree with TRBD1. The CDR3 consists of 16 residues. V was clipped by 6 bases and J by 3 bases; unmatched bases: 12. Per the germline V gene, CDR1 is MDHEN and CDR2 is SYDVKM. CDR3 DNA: TGTGCCAGCAGCCTTCTACCCCCGACAGGGGACTATGGCTACACCTTC. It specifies CASSLLPPTGDYGYTF.

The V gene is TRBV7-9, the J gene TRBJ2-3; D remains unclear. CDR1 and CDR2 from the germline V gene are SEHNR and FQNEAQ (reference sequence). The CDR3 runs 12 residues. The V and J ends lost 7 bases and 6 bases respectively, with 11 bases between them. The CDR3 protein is CASTLYGDTQYF. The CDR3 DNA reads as TGTGCCAGCACTCTGTACGGGGATACGCAGTATTTT.

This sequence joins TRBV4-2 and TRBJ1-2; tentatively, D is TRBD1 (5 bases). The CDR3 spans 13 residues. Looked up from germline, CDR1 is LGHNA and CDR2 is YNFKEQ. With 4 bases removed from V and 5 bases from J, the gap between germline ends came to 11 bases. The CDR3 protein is CASSRPKGYGYTF. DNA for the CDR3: TGTGCCAGCAGCCGACCCAAGGGGTATGGCTACACCTTC.

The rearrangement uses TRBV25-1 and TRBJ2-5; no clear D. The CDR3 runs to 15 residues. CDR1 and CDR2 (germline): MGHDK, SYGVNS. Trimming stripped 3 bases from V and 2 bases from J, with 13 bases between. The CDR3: CASSEPNAQQETQYF. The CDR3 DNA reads TGTGCCAGCAGTGAGCCAAATGCTCAACAAGAGACCCAGTACTTC.

Here the CDR3 reads CASSLKASMDTQYF. CDR3 sequence (DNA): TGTGCCAGCAGCTTAAAGGCTAGCATGGATACGCAGTATTTT. V gene TRBV7-3 combines with J gene TRBJ2-3; a possible D gene is TRBD2 (5 bases). The CDR3 contains 14 residues. The ends were cut back, 1 base at V and 6 bases at J, with 11 bases in the middle. The germline gives CDR1 SGHTA, CDR2 FQGTGA. The entire variable domain, with the rest obtained from reference TRBV7-3 and TRBJ2-3, is as follows: GAGVSQTPSNKVTEKGKYVELRCDPISGHTALYWYRQSLGQGPEFLIYFQGTGAADDSGLPNDRFFAVRPEGSVSTLKIQRTERGDSAVYLCASSLKASMDTQYFGPGTRLTVL.

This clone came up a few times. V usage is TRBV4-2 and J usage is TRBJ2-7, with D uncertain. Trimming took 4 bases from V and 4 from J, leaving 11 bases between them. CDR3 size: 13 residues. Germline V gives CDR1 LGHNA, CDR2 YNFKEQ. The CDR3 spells CASSPPAPYEQYF. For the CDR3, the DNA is TGTGCCAGCAGCCCCCCGGCACCGTACGAGCAGTACTTC.

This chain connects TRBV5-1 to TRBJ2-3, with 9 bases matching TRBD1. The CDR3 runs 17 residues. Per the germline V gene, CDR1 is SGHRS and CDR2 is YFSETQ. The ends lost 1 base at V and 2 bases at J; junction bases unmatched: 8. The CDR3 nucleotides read TGCGCCAGCAGCTTGAATCGAAGGGACAGGGACACAGATACGCAGTATTTT. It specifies CASSLNRRDRDTDTQYF.

DNA for the CDR3: TGTGCCAGCAGCCCCCGGTTAGCTTCCTACGAGCAGTACTTC. Translated: CASSPRLASYEQYF. V is TRBV11-2 and J is TRBJ2-7; D is unclear. The CDR3 spans 14 residues. Germline values: CDR1 SGHAT, CDR2 FQNNGV. V shed 5 bases and J shed 1 base, with 12 bases lying between them. The whole variable domain, remainder taken from reference TRBV11-2 and TRBJ2-7, is EAGVAQSPRYKIIEKRQSVAFWCNPISGHATLYWYQQILGQGPKLLIQFQNNGVVDDSQLPKDRFSAERLKGVDSTLKIQPAKLEDSAVYLCASSPRLASYEQYFGPGTRLTVT.

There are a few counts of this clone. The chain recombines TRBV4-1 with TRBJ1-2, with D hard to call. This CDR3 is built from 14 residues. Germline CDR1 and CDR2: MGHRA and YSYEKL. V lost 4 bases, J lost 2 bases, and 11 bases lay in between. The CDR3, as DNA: TGCGCCAGCAGCCTAGCTCACGGGAACTATGGCTACACCTTC. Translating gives CASSLAHGNYGYTF.

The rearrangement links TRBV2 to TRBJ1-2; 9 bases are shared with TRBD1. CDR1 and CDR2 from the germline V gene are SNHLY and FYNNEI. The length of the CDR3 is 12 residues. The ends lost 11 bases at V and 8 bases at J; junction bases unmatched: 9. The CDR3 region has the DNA TGTGCCCTCACAGGGGGCGCGGAAGGCTACACCTTC. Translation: CALTGGAEGYTF.

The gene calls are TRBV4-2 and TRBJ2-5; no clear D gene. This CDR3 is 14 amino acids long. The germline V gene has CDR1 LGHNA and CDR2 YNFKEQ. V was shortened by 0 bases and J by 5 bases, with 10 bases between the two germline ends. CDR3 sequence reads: CASSQDQQAETQYF. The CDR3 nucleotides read TGTGCCAGCAGCCAAGATCAGCAGGCGGAGACCCAGTACTTC.

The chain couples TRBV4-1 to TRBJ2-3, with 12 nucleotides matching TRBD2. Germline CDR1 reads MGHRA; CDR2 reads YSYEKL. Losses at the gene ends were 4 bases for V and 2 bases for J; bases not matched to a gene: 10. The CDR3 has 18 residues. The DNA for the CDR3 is TGCGCCAGCAGCCCCTTAAGACTAGCGGGGGCCCCCACAGATACGCAGTATTTT. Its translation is CASSPLRLAGAPTDTQYF.

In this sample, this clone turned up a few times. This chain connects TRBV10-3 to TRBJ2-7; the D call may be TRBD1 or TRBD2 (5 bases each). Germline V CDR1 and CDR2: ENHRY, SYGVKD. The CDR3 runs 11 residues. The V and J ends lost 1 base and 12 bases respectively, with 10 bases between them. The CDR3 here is CAISELGDWYF. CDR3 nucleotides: TGTGCCATCAGTGAGTTGGGGGATTGGTACTTC.

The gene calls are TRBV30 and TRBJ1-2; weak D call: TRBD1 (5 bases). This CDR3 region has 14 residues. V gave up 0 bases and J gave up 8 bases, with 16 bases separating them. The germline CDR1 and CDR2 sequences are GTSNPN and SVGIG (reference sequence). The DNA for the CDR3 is TGTGCCTGGAGTGTACGCAGGGCTAGGATCGGCTACACCTTC. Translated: CAWSVRRARIGYTF.

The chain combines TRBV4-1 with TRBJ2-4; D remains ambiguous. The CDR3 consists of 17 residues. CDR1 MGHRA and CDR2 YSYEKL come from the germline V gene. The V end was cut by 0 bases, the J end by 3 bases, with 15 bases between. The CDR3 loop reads CASSQDGMGRHKNIQYF. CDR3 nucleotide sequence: TGCGCCAGCAGCCAAGATGGGATGGGCAGACACAAAAACATTCAGTACTTC.

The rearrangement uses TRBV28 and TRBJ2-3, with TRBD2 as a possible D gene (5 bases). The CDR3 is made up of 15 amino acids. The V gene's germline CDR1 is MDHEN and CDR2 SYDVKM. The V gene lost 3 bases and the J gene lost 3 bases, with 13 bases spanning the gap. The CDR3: CASSFSGYTTDTQYF. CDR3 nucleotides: TGTGCCAGCAGTTTCTCGGGGTACACGACAGATACGCAGTATTTT.